This TCR beta chain stems from a study of T cell changes during pregnancy in multiple sclerosis. V gave up 2 bases and J gave up 9 bases, with 16 bases separating them. Germline CDR1 SGHNT, CDR2 YYREEE (reference sequence). There are 14 residues in the CDR3. This clone was seen only a few times. Produced via immunoSEQ multiplex PCR; TCRdb's table is partial and in-frame only. The sample shows about 60,000 clones, approximately 91% of them seen only once. This sequence was found in a female donor with multiple sclerosis, enrolled in a pregnancy study. The genes are TRBV5-4 and TRBJ2-3; D is ambiguous. This sample comprised peripheral blood, obtained in the second trimester of pregnancy. For the CDR3, the DNA is TGTGCCAGCAGCTTAACCCGAAGTGTGGGCACGCAGTATTTT. It translates to CASSLTRSVGTQYF. Drawing the rest from reference TRBV5-4 and TRBJ2-3, the complete variable domain is ETGVTQSPTHLIKTRGQQVTLRCSSQSGHNTVSWYQQALGQGPQFIFQYYREEENGRGNFPPRFSGLQFPNYSSELNVNALELDDSALYLCASSLTRSVGTQYFGPGTRLTVL.